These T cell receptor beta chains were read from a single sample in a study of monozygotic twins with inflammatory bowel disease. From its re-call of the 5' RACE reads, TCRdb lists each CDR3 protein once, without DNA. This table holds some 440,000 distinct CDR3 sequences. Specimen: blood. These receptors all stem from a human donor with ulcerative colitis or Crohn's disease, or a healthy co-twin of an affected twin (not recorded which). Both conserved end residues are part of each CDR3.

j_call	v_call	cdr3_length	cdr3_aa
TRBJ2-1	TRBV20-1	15	CSATQFNSPRNEQFF
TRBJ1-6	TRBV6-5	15	CASSSGRSYNSPLHF
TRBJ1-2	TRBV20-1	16	CSASLDRRKTNYGYTF
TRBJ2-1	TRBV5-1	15	CASSLWTTANNEQFF
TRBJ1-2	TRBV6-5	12	CASMGFPYGYTF
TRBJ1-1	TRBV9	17	CASSPGQGIGLNTEAFF
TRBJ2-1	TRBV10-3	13	CAIRERGANEQFF
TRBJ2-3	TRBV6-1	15	CASRGGTGWTDTQYF
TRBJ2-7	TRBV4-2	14	CASSQDVNSGEQYF
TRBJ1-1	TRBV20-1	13	CSALLRVGTDAFF
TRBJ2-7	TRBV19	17	CASSTPYRDRGSYEQYF
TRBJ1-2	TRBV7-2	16	CASSPGQGSLPYGYTF
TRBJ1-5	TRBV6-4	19	CASSAKRDTGLYSNQPQHF
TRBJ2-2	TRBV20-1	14	CSARDRRGTGELFF
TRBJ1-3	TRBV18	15	CASSPLSGAGNTIYF
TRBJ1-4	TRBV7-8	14	CASSLLATREKLFF